The rows below give T cell receptor beta chains drawn from one sample of a study of T cells in Graves' hyperthyroidism and ophthalmopathy. A single record per CDR3 protein comes from TCRdb applying MiXCR to the multiplex PCR reads. The profile shows approximately 370,000 distinct CDR3 sequences, approximately 17% of them singletons. Sequenced input: blood. The receptors were sampled from a woman in her thirties with Graves' hyperthyroidism that later progressed to Graves' ophthalmopathy. Both conserved end residues are part of each CDR3. D genes are given only for firm matches. Size values are once, few and many counts, or a class for expanded clones, and some rows have none.

j_call,clone_size,d_call,v_call,cdr3_nt,cdr3_aa
TRBJ1-5,.,.,TRBV28,TGTGCCAGCAGTTTAGGGTCCACAATTAGCAATCAGCCCCAGCATTTT,CASSLGSTISNQPQHF
TRBJ2-5,.,.,TRBV7-9,TGTGCCAGCAGCTTAGTAGGGATTCAAGAGACCCAGTACTTC,CASSLVGIQETQYF
TRBJ1-5,few,.,TRBV4-1,TGCGCCAGCAGCCCGGCAGGGGGCAATCAGCCCCAGCATTTT,CASSPAGGNQPQHF
TRBJ2-3,many,TRBD1,TRBV5-1,TGCGCCAGCAGCTTAGGACAGGCCAGCACAGATACGCAGTATTTT,CASSLGQASTDTQYF
TRBJ2-7,many,TRBD2,TRBV7-8,TGTGCCAGCAGCTCCTTTAGCGGGGACTCCTACGAGCAGTACTTC,CASSSFSGDSYEQYF
TRBJ1-6,many,.,TRBV6-1,TGTGCCAGCAGTCCCCTGGCAGGGTTTTCACCCCTCCACTTT,CASSPLAGFSPLHF
TRBJ2-2,.,TRBD2,TRBV6-5,TGTGCCAGCAGTTCCGCGGGGGGGAAGGACACCGGGGAGCTGTTTTTT,CASSSAGGKDTGELFF
TRBJ1-6,.,.,TRBV30,TGTGCCTGGAGGAAGAGGCGGGGAAATTCACCCCTCCACTTT,CAWRKRRGNSPLHF
TRBJ2-1,.,.,TRBV19,TGTGCCAGTAGCCTGGGGGGGCTCAACTCCTACAATGAGCAGTTCTTC,CASSLGGLNSYNEQFF
TRBJ2-3,many,TRBD1,TRBV28,TGTGCCAGCAGTTTTTACAGCAGGGGGCGCGGAGATACGCAGTATTTT,CASSFYSRGRGDTQYF
TRBJ1-1,.,.,TRBV6-2/TRBV6-3,TGTGCCAGCAGTTCTATAACAGCGAACACTGAAGCTTTCTTT,CASSSITANTEAFF
TRBJ2-7,.,.,TRBV2,TGTGCCAGCATTGTCAGGGGACACGAGCAGTACTTC,CASIVRGHEQYF
TRBJ2-1,many,TRBD2,TRBV7-9,TGTGCCAGCTATCTACTAGGGACTAGCGGGCCGTTTGCCGATGAGCAGTTCTTC,CASYLLGTSGPFADEQFF
TRBJ1-2,once,.,TRBV28,TGTGCCAGCAGTTTGGTTTTGTTTTCTGGCTACACCTTC,CASSLVLFSGYTF
TRBJ1-4,.,.,TRBV4-2,TGTGCCAGCAGCCAAGCCGGGACATATGAAAAACTGTTTTTT,CASSQAGTYEKLFF